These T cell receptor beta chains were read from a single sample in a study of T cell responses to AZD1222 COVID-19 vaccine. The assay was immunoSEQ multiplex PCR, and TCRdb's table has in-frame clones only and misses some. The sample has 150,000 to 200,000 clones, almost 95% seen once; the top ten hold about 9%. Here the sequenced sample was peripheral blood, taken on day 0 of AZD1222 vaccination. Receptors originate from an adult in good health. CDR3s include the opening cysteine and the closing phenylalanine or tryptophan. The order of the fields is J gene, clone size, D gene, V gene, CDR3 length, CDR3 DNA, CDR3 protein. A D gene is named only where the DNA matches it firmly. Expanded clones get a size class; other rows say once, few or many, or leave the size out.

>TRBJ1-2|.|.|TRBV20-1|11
TGCAGTGCTAACTCCCACTATGGCTACACCTTC
CSANSHYGYTF
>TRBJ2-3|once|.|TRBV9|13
TGTGCCAGCAGCGCTTATAGCACAGATACGCAGTATTTT
CASSAYSTDTQYF
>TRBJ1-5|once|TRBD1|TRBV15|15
TGTGCCACCAGCACAAGACAGGGATCGAATCAGCCCCAGCATTTT
CATSTRQGSNQPQHF
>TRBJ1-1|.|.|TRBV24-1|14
TGTGCCACCAAAGGAGAAGGGAAGAACACTGAAGCTTTCTTT
CATKGEGKNTEAFF
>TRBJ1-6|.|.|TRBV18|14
TGTGCCAGCTCACCGGACGGTACAATTTCACCCCTCCACTTT
CASSPDGTISPLHF
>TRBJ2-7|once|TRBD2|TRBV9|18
TGTGCCAGCAGCGAGGGGCTAGGACTAGCTCCGAGCTCCTACGAGCAGTACTTC
CASSEGLGLAPSSYEQYF
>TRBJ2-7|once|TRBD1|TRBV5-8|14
TGTGCCAGCAGCTTGGGGGACAGGCCCTACGAGCAGTACTTC
CASSLGDRPYEQYF
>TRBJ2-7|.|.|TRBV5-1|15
TGCGCCAGCAGCCCGCGGACTGGAGCCTCCTACGAGCAGTACTTC
CASSPRTGASYEQYF
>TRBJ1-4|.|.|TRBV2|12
TGTGCCAGCAGTGAGGTTAATGAAAAACTGTTTTTT
CASSEVNEKLFF
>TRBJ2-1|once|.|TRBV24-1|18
TGTGCCACCAGTGCGGTTAGCGGAGCCCTTGGCTCCTACAATGAGCAGTTCTTC
CATSAVSGALGSYNEQFF
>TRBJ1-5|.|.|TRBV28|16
TGTGCCAGCAGTTCGCGGCCAGCCGTTCCCAATCAGCCCCAGCATTTT
CASSSRPAVPNQPQHF
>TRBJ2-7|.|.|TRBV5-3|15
TGTGCCAGAAGAGCTGACTCCCGAAGCTCCTACGAGCAGTACTTC
CARRADSRSSYEQYF
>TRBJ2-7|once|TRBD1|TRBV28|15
TGTGCCAGCAGTCCTCACCAGACAGGGGTGAACGAGCAGTACTTC
CASSPHQTGVNEQYF
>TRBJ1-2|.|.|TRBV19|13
TGTGCCAGTACCGAGTCAGGAAACTATGGCTACACCTTC
CASTESGNYGYTF
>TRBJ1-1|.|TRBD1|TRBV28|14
TGTGCCAGCCGCCGGGACAGGGCGCGAACTGAAGCTTTCTTT
CASRRDRARTEAFF
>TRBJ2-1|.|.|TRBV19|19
TGTGCCAGTAGTATAGAAGCAGGGGGCTATGGCGGGAGGGCCCATGAGCAGTTCTTC
CASSIEAGGYGGRAHEQFF
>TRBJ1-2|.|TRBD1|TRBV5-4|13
TGTGCCAGCAGCCCCAGGGGGCGGGATGGCTACACCTTC
CASSPRGRDGYTF
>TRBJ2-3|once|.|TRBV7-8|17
TGTGCCAGCAGCCCAGGGATTGGGGGGAGGGGGACAGATACGCAGTATTTT
CASSPGIGGRGTDTQYF
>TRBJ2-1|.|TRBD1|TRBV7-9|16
TGTGCCAGCAGCTCTTGGACAGGGGGCACCTACAATGAGCAGTTCTTC
CASSSWTGGTYNEQFF
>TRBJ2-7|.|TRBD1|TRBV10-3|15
TGTGCCATCAGTGACCAGGGACAGGGACAAATCGAGCAGTACTTC
CAISDQGQGQIEQYF
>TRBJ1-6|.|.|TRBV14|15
TGTGCCAGCAGCCAAAGGTGGGGAGGGGACTCACCCCTCCACTTT
CASSQRWGGDSPLHF
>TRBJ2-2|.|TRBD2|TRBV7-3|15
TGTGCCAGCAGCCTCATAGCGGGAGGGGCCGGGGAGCTGTTTTTT
CASSLIAGGAGELFF
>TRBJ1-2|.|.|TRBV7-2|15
TGTGCCAGCAGCTTGGAGAGGGGGTTCCACTATGGCTACACCTTC
CASSLERGFHYGYTF
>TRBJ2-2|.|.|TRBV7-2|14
TGTGCCAGCAGCTTAGAGAGGCAAGTCGGGGAGCTGTTTTTT
CASSLERQVGELFF
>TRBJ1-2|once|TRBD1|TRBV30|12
TGTGCCTGGAATCAGGGGGGCTATGGCTACACCTTC
CAWNQGGYGYTF
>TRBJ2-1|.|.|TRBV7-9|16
TGTGCCAGCAGCCCAGAGTTGTCTAGGTCCTACAATGAGCAGTTCTTC
CASSPELSRSYNEQFF
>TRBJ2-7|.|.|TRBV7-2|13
TGTGCCAGCAGCTCCGGAAGTGGTTACGAGCAGTACTTC
CASSSGSGYEQYF
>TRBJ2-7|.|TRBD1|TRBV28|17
TGTGCCAGCAGACCCAATCACCCGGGACAGGGGTCCTACGAGCAGTACTTC
CASRPNHPGQGSYEQYF
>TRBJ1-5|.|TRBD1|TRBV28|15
TGTGCCAGCATCCAGGCCCAGGGGGGCAATCAGCCCCAGCATTTT
CASIQAQGGNQPQHF
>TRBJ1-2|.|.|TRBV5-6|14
TGTGCCAGCAGCTCGGGCCCCGCTCCGCACGGCTACACCTTC
CASSSGPAPHGYTF
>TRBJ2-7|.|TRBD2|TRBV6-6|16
TGTGCCAGCAGTGGGGGACTAGCGGGAGGCGTATACGAGCAGTACTTC
CASSGGLAGGVYEQYF
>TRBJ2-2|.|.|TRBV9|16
TGTGCCAGCAGCGTAGGGAGGGGGCCAGTCACCGGGGAGCTGTTTTTT
CASSVGRGPVTGELFF
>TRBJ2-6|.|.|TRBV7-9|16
TGTGCCAGCAGCTTAGCGGGCGGGACCGGGGCCAACGTCCTGACTTTC
CASSLAGGTGANVLTF
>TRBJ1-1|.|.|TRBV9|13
TGTGCCAGCAGCGACGGACACTCATCGGAAGCTTTCTTT
CASSDGHSSEAFF
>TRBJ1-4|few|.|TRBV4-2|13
TGTGCCAGCAGCCAAGATTATGGGGAAAAACTGTTTTTT
CASSQDYGEKLFF
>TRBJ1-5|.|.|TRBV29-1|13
TGCAGCGTTGAAGTAGGGCCATTCCAGCCCCAGCATTTT
CSVEVGPFQPQHF
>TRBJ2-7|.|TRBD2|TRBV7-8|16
TGTGCCAGCAGCTTAGCGACTCTCGGCGGGAGCGGCGAGCAGTACTTC
CASSLATLGGSGEQYF
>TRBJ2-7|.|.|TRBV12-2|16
TGTGCAAGTCGCTTAGGGGAGGGACTAGTCGTCTACGAGCAGTACTTC
CASRLGEGLVVYEQYF
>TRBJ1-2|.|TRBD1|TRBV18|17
TGTGCCAGCTCACCTATCGGGACAGGGGGTTCTAACTATGGCTACACCTTC
CASSPIGTGGSNYGYTF
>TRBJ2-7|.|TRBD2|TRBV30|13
TGTGCCTGGGATAGCGGGGGGACCTACGAGCAGTACTTC
CAWDSGGTYEQYF
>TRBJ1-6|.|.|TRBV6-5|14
TGTGCCAGCAGTTACGCGGGGGAGAATTCACCCCTCCACTTT
CASSYAGENSPLHF
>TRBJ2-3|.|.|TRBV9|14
TGTGCCAGCAGCGTAGATCTCTCCGGGGATACGCAGTATTTT
CASSVDLSGDTQYF
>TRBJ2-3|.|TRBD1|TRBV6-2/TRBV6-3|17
TGTGCCAGCAGTTACCCCCGGGACAGTACTAGCACAGATACGCAGTATTTT
CASSYPRDSTSTDTQYF
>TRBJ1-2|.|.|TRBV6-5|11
TGTGCCAGCGGGGTGGTCTATGGCTACACCTTC
CASGVVYGYTF
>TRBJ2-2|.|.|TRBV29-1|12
TGCAGCGGCCGACAGAGGACCGGGGAGCTGTTTTTT
CSGRQRTGELFF
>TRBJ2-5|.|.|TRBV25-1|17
TGTGCCAGCAGTGAATACGCCTTTGGGCAGGTCGTAGAGACCCAGTACTTC
CASSEYAFGQVVETQYF
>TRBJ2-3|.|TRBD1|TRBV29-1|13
TGCAGCGTTGGGGGACAGGGGACAGATACGCAGTATTTT
CSVGGQGTDTQYF
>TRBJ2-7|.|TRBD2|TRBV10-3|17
TGTGCCATCAGTGCCGGACTAGCGGGAGATGGGTCCTACGAGCAGTACTTC
CAISAGLAGDGSYEQYF
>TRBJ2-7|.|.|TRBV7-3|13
TGTGCCAGCAGCTTGATAACAGGAGGCGAGCAGTACTTC
CASSLITGGEQYF
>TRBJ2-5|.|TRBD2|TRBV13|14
TGTGCCAGCAGCCTAGCGGGAGGGCCAAAGACCCAGTACTTC
CASSLAGGPKTQYF
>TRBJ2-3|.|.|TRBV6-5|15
TGTGCCAGCAGTTACCAGGGGCTGAGAACAGATACGCAGTATTTT
CASSYQGLRTDTQYF
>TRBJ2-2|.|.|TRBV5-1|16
TGCGCCAGCAGCTTGGCGGGAGCGACGGGCACCGGGGAGCTGTTTTTT
CASSLAGATGTGELFF